Sequencing of this T cell receptor beta chain was carried out in a study of shared clonotypes between healthy human individuals. Study observations and caveats: Generation probabilities were higher for clonotypes shared across all four sorted-subset donors than for unshared ones. Naive subsets, compared against memory subsets, generally had larger estimated richness values. Sampling used blood alone; tissue repertoires probably differ.

This clone was counted once. The antigen remains undetermined. V was pared by 5 bases and J by 0 bases, with 19 bases between. CDR1 and CDR2 from the germline V gene are SGHTA and FQGNSA. This CDR3 has 17 residues. Tens of thousands of T cell genomes (approximately 0.2 ug DNA) went into each sorted-subset replicate. TCRdb's table, derived via immunoSEQ multiplex PCR, lists solely in-frame clones and lacks some. The table has about 2 million clones, roughly 96% seen once. This TCR was sampled from a young man in good health. Material for sequencing was naive CD4+ T cells sorted from blood. The subset denotes: CD45RA+ positively selected. This rearrangement joins TRBV7-2 to TRBJ1-2, with D possibly matching TRBD1 (5 bases). The CDR3: CASSIMTEENANYGYTF. DNA of the CDR3: TGTGCCAGCAGCATAATGACAGAAGAAAACGCTAACTATGGCTACACCTTC.